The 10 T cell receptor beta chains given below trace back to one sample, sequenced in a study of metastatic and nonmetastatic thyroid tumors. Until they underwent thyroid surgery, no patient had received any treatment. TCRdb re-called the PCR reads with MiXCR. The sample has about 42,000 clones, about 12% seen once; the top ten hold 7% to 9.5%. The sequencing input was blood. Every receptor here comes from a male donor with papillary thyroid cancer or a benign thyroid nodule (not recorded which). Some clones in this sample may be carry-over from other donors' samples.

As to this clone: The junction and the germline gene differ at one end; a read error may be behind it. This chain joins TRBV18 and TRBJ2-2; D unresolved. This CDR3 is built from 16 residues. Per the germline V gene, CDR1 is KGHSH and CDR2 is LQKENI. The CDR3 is CASSPLGRANTGELFF. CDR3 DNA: TGTGCCAGCTCCCCACTGGGTCGGGCGAACACCGGGGAGCTGTTTTTT.

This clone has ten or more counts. The CDR3 reads CASSPSGSLDYEQYF. DNA for the CDR3: TGTGCCAGCTCACCTAGCGGGAGTTTGGACTACGAGCAGTACTTC. The chain joins TRBV18 to TRBJ2-7; 9 bases are shared with TRBD2. The CDR3 extends over 15 amino acids. J was trimmed by 3 bases and V by 3 bases; bases with no gene match: 6. The germline V gene encodes CDR1 KGHSH and CDR2 LQKENI. Together with reference TRBV18 and TRBJ2-7, the CDR3 gives the full variable domain: NAGVMQNPRHLVRRRGQEARLRCSPMKGHSHVYWYRQLPEEGLKFMVYLQKENIIDESGMPKERFSAEFPKEGPSILRIQQVVRGDSAAYFCASSPSGSLDYEQYFGPGTRLTVT.

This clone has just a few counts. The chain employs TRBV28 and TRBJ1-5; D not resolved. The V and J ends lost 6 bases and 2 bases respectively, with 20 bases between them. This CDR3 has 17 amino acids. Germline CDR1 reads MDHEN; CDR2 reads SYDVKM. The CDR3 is CASRAGIPPWGNQPQHF. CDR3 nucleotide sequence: TGTGCCAGCAGGGCGGGCATTCCACCCTGGGGCAATCAGCCCCAGCATTTT.

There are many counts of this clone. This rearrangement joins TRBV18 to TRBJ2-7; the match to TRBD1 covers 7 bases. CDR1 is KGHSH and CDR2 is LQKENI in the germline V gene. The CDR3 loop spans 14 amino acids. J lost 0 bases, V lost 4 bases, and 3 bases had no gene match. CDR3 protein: CASSLGQSSYEQYF. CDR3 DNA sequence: TGTGCCAGCTCACTGGGACAGAGCTCCTACGAGCAGTACTTC.

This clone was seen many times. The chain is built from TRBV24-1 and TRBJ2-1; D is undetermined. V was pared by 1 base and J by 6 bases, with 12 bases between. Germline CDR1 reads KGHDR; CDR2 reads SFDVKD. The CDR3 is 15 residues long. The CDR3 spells CATSDFGRGVNEQFF. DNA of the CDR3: TGTGCCACCAGTGATTTTGGACGTGGGGTCAATGAGCAGTTCTTC.

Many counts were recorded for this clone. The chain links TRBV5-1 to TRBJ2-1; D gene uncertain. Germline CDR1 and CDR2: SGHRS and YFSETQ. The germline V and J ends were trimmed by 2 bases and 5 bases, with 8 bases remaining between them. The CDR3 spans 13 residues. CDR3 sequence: CASSFGLDNEQFF. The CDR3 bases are TGCGCCAGCAGCTTCGGGCTAGACAATGAGCAGTTCTTC.

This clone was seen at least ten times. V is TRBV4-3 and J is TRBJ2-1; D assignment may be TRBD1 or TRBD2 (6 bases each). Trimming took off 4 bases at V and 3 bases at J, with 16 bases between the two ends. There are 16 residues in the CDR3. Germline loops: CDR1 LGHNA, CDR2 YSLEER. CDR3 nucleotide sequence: TGCGCCAGCAGCCCTGCTGTCGGGGGCGGCTACAATGAGCAGTTCTTC. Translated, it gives CASSPAVGGGYNEQFF.

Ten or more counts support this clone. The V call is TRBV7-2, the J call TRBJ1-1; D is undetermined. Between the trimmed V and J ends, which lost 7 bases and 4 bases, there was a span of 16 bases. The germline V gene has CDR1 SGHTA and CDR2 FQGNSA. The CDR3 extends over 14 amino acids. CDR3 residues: CASTTRWWGTEAFF. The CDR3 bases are TGTGCCAGCACGACGAGGTGGTGGGGCACTGAAGCTTTCTTT.

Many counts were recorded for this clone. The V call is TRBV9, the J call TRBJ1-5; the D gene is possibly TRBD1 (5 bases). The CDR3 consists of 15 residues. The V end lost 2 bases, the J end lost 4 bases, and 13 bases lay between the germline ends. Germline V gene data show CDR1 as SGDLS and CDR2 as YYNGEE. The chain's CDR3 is CASSVSGHPNQPQHF. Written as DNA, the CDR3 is TGTGCCAGCAGCGTTTCCGGACATCCTAATCAGCCCCAGCATTTT.

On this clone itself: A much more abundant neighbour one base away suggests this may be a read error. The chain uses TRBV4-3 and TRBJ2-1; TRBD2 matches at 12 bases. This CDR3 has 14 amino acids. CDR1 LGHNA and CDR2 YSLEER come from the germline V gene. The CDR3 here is CAISLLAGGDEQFF. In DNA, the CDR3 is TGCGCCATCAGCCTTCTAGCGGGAGGGGATGAGCAGTTCTTC.